This TCR beta chain was sequenced in a study of blood T cell repertoires in COVID-19. Study context: Specimens from acute and convalescent COVID-19 originated in the United States, Italy and Spain.

This clone was detected many times. In the authors' methods: Researchers report that nucleated cell counts were estimated from reference gene primer amplification. Generated by immunoSEQ multiplex PCR, the TCRdb table keeps only in-frame clones and is missing some. D and trimming come from the DNA, and the V and J calls and clone size come from that table. Among tens of thousands of clones listed, around three quarters were seen once. The TCR comes from a man aged 55 to 70 with active or convalescent COVID-19. Sequenced input: peripheral blood.

Here the CDR3 DNA reads TGTGCCAGCAGCACCGACAGCATTAATTCACCCCTCCACTTT. Its protein is CASSTDSINSPLHF. V usage is TRBV5-4 and J usage is TRBJ1-6, with D perhaps TRBD1 (5 bases). V lost 4 bases and J lost 6, with 11 bases in between. The CDR3 has 14 amino acids. In germline, CDR1 is SGHNT, CDR2 YYREEE (reference sequence). The entire variable domain, with the rest obtained from reference TRBV5-4 and TRBJ1-6, is as follows: ETGVTQSPTHLIKTRGQQVTLRCSSQSGHNTVSWYQQALGQGPQFIFQYYREEENGRGNFPPRFSGLQFPNYSSELNVNALELDDSALYLCASSTDSINSPLHFGNGTRLTVT.